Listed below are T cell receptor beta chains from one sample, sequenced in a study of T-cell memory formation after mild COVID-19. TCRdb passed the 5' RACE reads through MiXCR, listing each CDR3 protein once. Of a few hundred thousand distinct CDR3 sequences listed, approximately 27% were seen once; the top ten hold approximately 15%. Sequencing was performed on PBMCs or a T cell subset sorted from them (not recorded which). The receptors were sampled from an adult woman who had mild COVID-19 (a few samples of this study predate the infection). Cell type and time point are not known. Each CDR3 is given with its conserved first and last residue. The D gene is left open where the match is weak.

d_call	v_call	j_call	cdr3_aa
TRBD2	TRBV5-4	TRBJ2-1	CASSDGLVNFEQFF
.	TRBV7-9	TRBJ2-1	CASSAFGRGEDNEQFF
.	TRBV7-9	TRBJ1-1	CASSLGDAMNTEAFF
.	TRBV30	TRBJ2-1	CAWGGDESLGEQFF
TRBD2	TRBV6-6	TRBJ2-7	CASSSWGVTSGAPYEQYF
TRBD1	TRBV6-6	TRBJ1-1	CASSYPRTGGANTEAFF
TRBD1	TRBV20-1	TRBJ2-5	CSALRDRGETQYF
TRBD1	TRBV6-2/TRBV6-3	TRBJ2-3	CASRTDRGTDTQYF
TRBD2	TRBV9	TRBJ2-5	CASSVRGGYQETQYF
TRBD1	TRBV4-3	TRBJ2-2	CASSQDEGAPGELFF
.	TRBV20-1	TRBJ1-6	CSARDLRVGGSLYNSPLHF
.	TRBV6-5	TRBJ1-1	CASSYGGRNTEAFF
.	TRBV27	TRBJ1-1	CASSSTAQTRRAFF
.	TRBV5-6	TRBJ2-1	CASSFAGQAHYNEQFF
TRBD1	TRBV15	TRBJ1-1	CATSSTGENTEAFF
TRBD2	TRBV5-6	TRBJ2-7	CASSLGGREGFLYEQYF
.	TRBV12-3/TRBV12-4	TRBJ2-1	CASSDGNNEQFF
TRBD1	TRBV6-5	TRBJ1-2	CASSSPGQGTYGYTF
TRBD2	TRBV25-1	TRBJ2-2	CASSEAGGTSGRAYNTGELFF
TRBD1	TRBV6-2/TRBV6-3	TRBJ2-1	CASSSWTGSYNEQFF
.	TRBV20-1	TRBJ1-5	CSARDGQSPQHF
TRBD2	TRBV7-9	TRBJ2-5	CASSLVLAVQETQYF
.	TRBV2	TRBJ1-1	CASSALGWGLDTEAFF
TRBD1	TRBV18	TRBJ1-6	CASSPRQGDNSPLHF